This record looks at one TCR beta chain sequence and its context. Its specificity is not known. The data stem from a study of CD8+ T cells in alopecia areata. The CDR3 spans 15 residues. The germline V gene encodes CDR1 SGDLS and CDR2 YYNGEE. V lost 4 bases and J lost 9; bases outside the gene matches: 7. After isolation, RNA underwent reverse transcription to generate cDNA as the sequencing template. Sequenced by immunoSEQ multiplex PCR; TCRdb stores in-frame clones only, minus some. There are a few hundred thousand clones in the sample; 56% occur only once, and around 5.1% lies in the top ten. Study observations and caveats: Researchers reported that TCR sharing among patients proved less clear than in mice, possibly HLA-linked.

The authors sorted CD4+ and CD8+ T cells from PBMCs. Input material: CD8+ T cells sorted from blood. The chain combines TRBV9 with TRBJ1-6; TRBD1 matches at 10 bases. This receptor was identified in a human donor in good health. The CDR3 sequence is CASSPRDRGRSPLHF. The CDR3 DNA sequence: TGTGCCAGCAGCCCCCGGGACAGGGGCCGTTCACCCCTCCACTTT.